The clone carrying this T cell receptor (beta chain) was observed many times. MiXCR, run by TCRdb on the 5' RACE reads, gives a single entry per CDR3 protein. The profile shows about 60,000 distinct CDR3 sequences, roughly 16% of them singletons. The data originate from a study of T cells of healthy individuals. Trimming took 2 bases from V and 4 from J, leaving 15 bases between them. CDR3 length: 15 residues. Germline V gene data show CDR1 as DFQATT and CDR2 as SNEGSKA (reference sequence). The TCR was taken from a human donor in good health. This chain links TRBV20-1 with TRBJ2-1, with D maybe TRBD2 (7 bases). The CDR3 here is CSARNPRGAYNEQFF. CDR3 DNA sequence: TGCAGTGCTAGAAATCCTCGGGGGGCGTACAATGAGCAGTTCTTC.